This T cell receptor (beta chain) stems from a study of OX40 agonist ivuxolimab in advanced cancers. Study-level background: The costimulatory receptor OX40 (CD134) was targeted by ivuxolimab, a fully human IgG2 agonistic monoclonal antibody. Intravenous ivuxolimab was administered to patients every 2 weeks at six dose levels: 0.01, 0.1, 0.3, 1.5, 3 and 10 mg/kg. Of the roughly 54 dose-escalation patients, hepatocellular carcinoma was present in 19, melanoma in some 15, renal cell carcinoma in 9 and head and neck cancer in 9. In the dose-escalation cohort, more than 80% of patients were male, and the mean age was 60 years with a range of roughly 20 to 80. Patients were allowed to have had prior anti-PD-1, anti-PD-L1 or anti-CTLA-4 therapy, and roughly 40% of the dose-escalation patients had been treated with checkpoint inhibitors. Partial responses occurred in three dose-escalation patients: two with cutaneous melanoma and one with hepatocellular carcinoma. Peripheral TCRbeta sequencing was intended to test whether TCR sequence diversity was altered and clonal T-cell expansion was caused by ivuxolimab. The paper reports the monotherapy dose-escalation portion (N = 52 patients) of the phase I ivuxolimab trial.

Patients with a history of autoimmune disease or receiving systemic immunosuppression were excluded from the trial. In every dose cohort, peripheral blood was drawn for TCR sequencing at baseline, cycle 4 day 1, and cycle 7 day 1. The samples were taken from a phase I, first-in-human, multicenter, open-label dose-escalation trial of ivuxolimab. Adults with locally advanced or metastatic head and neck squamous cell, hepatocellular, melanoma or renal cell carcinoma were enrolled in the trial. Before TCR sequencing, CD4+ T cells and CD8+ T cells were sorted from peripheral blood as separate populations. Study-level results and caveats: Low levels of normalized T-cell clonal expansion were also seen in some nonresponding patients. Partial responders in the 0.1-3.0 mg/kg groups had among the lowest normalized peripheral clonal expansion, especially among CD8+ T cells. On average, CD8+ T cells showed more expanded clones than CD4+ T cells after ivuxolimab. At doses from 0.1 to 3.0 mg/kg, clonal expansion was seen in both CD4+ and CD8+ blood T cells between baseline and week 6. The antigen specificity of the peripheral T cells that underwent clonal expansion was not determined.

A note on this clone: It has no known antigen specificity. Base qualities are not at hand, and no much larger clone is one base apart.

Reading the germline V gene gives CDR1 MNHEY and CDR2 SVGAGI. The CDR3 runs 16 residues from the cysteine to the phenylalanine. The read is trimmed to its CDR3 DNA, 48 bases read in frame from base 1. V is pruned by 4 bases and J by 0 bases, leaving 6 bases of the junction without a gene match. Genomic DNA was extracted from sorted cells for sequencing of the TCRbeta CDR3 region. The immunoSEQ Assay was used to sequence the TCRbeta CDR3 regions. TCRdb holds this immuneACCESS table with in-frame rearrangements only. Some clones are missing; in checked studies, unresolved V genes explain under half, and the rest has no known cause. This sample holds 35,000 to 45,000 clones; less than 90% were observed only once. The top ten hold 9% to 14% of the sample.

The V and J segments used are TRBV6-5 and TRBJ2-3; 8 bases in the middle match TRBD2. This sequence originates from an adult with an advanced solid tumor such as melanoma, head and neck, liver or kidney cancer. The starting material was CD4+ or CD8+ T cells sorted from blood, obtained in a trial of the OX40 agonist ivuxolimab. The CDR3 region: CASSLWASGSTDTQYF. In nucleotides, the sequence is TGTGCCAGCAGTTTATGGGCTAGCGGGAGCACAGATACGCAGTATTTT.